This T cell receptor beta chain was captured in a study of tumor and adjacent non-tumor tissue in lung cancer (dated by TCRdb to 2016 to 2018). In terms of the full investigation: Patients with adenocarcinoma (approximately 11), squamous cell carcinoma (2) and small cell lung cancer (1) were included in the cohort. The approximately 15 patients were aged roughly 30 to 76 years, included about ten men and 5 women, and had TNM stage I to III disease. In total, sequencing yielded some 130 million productive TCRbeta reads, which works out to an average of approximately 4.2 million reads per sample. The study compared bulk TCRbeta repertoires between lung tumor tissue and matched distant non-tumor lung tissue from around 16 lung cancer patients. More than 25 paired specimens, one tumor and one normal lung sample per patient, were profiled by TCRbeta CDR3 sequencing. Broader findings and caveats from the paper: The methods do not name the sequencing platform or mention unique molecular identifiers. TCR diversity (inverse Simpson) was significantly higher in tumor than in normal lung tissue (roughly 430 vs 170, P = 0.0075, Mann-Whitney U test). TCR diversity was significantly higher in younger patients, and higher tumor TCR diversity was associated with shorter overall and disease-free survival. Because peripheral blood was not sequenced, the blood TCRbeta repertoires of the lung cancer patients in the study went unexamined. The top 100 clones made up a significantly larger cumulative share of the repertoire in normal lung than in tumor tissue. Only about 16 patients were included in the cohort, and the need for larger samples and more detailed clinical data was noted by the authors.

Receptor libraries were prepared by multiplex PCR. The sequencer listed for this sample is Illumina HiSeq 2500. TCRbeta libraries were constructed through three rounds of nested PCR with primers (Table S4) according to protocols adapted from ARM-PCR. Before sequencing, PCR products of 200-500 bp were excised from the gel and purified with the QIAquick gel extraction kit. The authors' analysis ran thus. Reads were cleaned with Trimmomatic, merged with FLASH into complete CDR3 sequences, and assigned to V(D)J germline segments with MiTCR. VDJtools was used to compute clonal diversity as the inverse Simpson's index. In-frame sequences lacking a premature stop codon were counted as productive reads. The public reads were reprocessed in TCRdb via fastp at Q25 and MiXCR, keeping in-frame beta chains. Rows with a matching CDR3 protein are joined into one entry that keeps the most common DNA and genes. The V and J calls and clone size are TCRdb's, not the authors'. The sample table lists about 60,000 distinct CDR3 sequences, more than 55% of them with a count of one. The ten largest clones add up to more than 30% of the sample.

The CDR3 sequence holds 16 residues, the cysteine and phenylalanine included. Kept here is only the CDR3 DNA, which spans 48 bases and is read in frame from base 1. CDR1 and CDR2 were assigned from the germline V gene as MNHEY and SVGAGI. V is shortened by 6 bases, J by 6 bases, and the region joining them spans 22 bases. Bulk unsorted tissue served as the source for RNA extraction, and RNA quality was assessed using a NanoDrop ND-1000 and an Agilent 2100. Distant non-tumor tissue taken more than 3 cm from the tumor edge was used as the normal lung sample. All donors had newly diagnosed lung cancer, had not received prior chemotherapy, and were admitted for thoracic surgery in China between August and November 2014. The study excluded patients who had received radiotherapy or chemotherapy before or who had another cancer at the same time. Surgical tissue pieces of about 1-2.3 cm3 were preserved in RNAlater solution and were kept at -80 degrees C until use.

This clonotype registers as medium-sized (0.01 to 0.1%) within its sample. Its antigen is still unknown. One base away there is no much larger clone; base qualities are not given. Recombination connected TRBV6-5 to TRBJ2-3; the D gene lacks a confident call. This TCR came from a man between 70 and 80 years old with non-small cell lung cancer. The sample was distant non-tumor lung tissue. The DNA sequence reads TGTGCCAGCAGGCACACCCGCGCCAAACGATCGGATACGCAGTATTTT. It translates as CASRHTRAKRSDTQYF.